This TCR beta chain was found in a study of T cell responses to AZD1222 COVID-19 vaccine. Profiling relied on immunoSEQ multiplex PCR, and the TCRdb table lists in-frame clones only, not all of them. Here the sample spans roughly 120,000 clones, around 93% being singletons. With regard to this clone: What it binds is unknown.

Second-dose intervals of approximately 4 or approximately 12 weeks were pooled. This CDR3 is built from 16 residues. The ends lost 4 bases at V and 0 bases at J; junction bases unmatched: 5. CDR1 is KGHDR and CDR2 is SFDVKD in the germline V gene. Study-wide results and caveats: Donors in the cohort were predominantly white British and more often female, and clonal diversity was possibly underestimated. Among those given AZD1222, only five to seven were seropositive at baseline. Of spike-specific TCRs, nearly half reportedly target regions left unmutated in variants.

This clonotype was sampled from an adult who received the AZD1222 COVID-19 vaccine. The chain combines TRBV24-1 with TRBJ2-7; 10 nucleotides match TRBD2. The sequencing used peripheral blood, collected 28 days after the second AZD1222 dose. CDR3: CATSDSSGSLSYEQYF. The CDR3 coding sequence is TGTGCCACCAGTGACTCTAGCGGGAGCCTCTCCTACGAGCAGTACTTC.